These T cell receptor beta chains were read from a single sample in a study of cytomegalovirus exposure and HLA in healthy donors. Here immunoSEQ multiplex PCR was the method, and the copy in TCRdb shows in-frame clones only, minus some. The sample holds 120,000 to 150,000 clones; less than 85% are singletons and the top ten take approximately 1.8%. Sequenced input: PBMCs. The receptors originated from a man aged 35 to 55 in good health and CMV-seronegative. The CDR3 runs from the conserved cysteine through the conserved F or W. The D gene is left open where the match is weak. Size tells how often a clone was seen (once, few, many) or the class of an expanded clone, and some rows leave it out.

j_gene,v_gene,d_gene,abundance,CDR3aa,CDR3nt
TRBJ1-1,TRBV2,NA,NA,CASSEIGGGLGTEAFF,TGTGCCAGCAGTGAAATAGGGGGGGGGCTTGGAACTGAAGCTTTCTTT
TRBJ2-5,TRBV19,NA,NA,CASSIAVDQETQYF,TGTGCCAGTAGTATAGCCGTAGACCAAGAGACCCAGTACTTC
TRBJ1-1,TRBV7-9,NA,NA,CASSRGREDTEAFF,TGTGCCAGCAGCCGTGGCCGGGAGGACACTGAAGCTTTCTTT
TRBJ2-1,TRBV5-1,NA,NA,CASSYKEVYNEQFF,TGCGCCAGCAGCTATAAGGAGGTCTACAATGAGCAGTTCTTC
TRBJ2-5,TRBV9,NA,few,CASSVGGHVPTQETQYF,TGTGCCAGCAGCGTAGGAGGACACGTACCGACCCAAGAGACCCAGTACTTC
TRBJ2-2,TRBV18,NA,NA,CASSLQGSTGELFF,TGTGCCAGCTCTCTACAGGGAAGTACCGGGGAGCTGTTTTTT
TRBJ2-2,TRBV9,TRBD2,NA,CASSEGGRTGELFF,TGTGCCAGCAGCGAGGGCGGGAGAACCGGGGAGCTGTTTTTT
TRBJ2-6,TRBV19,NA,once,CASSIPGSGANGLTF,TGTGCCAGTAGTATCCCAGGCTCTGGGGCCAACGGCCTGACTTTC
TRBJ2-3,TRBV7-8,TRBD1,NA,CASSSWTGGSDTQYF,TGTGCCAGCAGCTCCTGGACAGGGGGCTCAGATACGCAGTATTTT
TRBJ2-4,TRBV30,NA,NA,CAWSSDGAIQYF,TGTGCCTGGAGTTCAGATGGGGCCATTCAGTACTTC
TRBJ2-7,TRBV19,NA,NA,CASSPWTGGEQYF,TGTGCCAGTAGTCCCTGGACCGGGGGCGAGCAGTACTTC
TRBJ2-3,TRBV7-2,NA,many,CASSLVSARRTDTQYF,TGTGCCAGCAGCTTAGTTTCCGCTAGAAGAACAGATACGCAGTATTTT
TRBJ2-3,TRBV14,NA,NA,CASSYTDTQYF,TGTGCCAGCAGTTACACAGATACGCAGTATTTT
TRBJ2-3,TRBV10-3,TRBD2,few,CAISLGLAVSDTQYF,TGTGCCATCAGTTTGGGACTAGCGGTGTCAGATACGCAGTATTTT
TRBJ2-1,TRBV28,TRBD2,NA,CASRRAGTTNNEQFF,TGTGCCAGCAGAAGAGCCGGGACTACCAACAATGAGCAGTTCTTC
TRBJ2-7,TRBV9,TRBD2,NA,CASSVYPGLASEQYF,TGTGCCAGCAGCGTCTATCCGGGACTAGCATCCGAGCAGTACTTC
TRBJ2-7,TRBV27,TRBD2,NA,CASSDGTSGGGEQYF,TGTGCCAGCAGTGACGGGACTAGCGGGGGCGGAGAGCAGTACTTC
TRBJ2-3,TRBV4-2,NA,NA,CASSQDFLNTDTQYF,TGTGCCAGCAGCCAAGACTTCCTAAACACAGATACGCAGTATTTT
TRBJ2-7,TRBV7-9,TRBD1,NA,CASSLFQGVTYEQYF,TGTGCCAGCAGCTTATTTCAGGGGGTCACCTACGAGCAGTACTTC
TRBJ2-5,TRBV5-1,TRBD1,NA,CASSSTGGARSETQYF,TGCGCCAGCAGCTCGACAGGGGGCGCTAGATCGGAGACCCAGTACTTC
TRBJ1-2,TRBV4-2,NA,NA,CASSQDNGGNYGYTF,TGTGCCAGCAGCCAAGATAACGGGGGAAACTATGGCTACACCTTC
TRBJ2-2,TRBV14,NA,NA,CASSPDSFRTGELFF,TGTGCCAGCAGCCCGGACAGCTTTCGGACCGGGGAGCTGTTTTTT
TRBJ2-7,TRBV29-1,TRBD1,NA,CSVLDSGGKSYEQYF,TGCAGCGTGCTGGACTCAGGGGGAAAGAGCTACGAGCAGTACTTC
TRBJ2-7,TRBV27,TRBD1,NA,CASSLGTGDSYEQYF,TGTGCCAGCAGTTTAGGGACAGGGGATTCCTACGAGCAGTACTTC
TRBJ2-7,TRBV11-2,NA,NA,CASSLGASSYEQYF,TGTGCCAGCAGCTTAGGGGCCAGCTCCTACGAGCAGTACTTC
TRBJ1-1,TRBV7-9,NA,NA,CSSSQGFGNTEAFF,TGTTCCAGCAGTCAGGGGTTCGGGAACACTGAAGCTTTCTTT
TRBJ1-2,TRBV18,TRBD1,NA,CASSPSGQDNYGYTF,TGTGCCAGCTCACCATCCGGACAGGACAACTATGGCTACACCTTC
TRBJ2-2,TRBV7-2,TRBD2,NA,CASSPMGLAGGLTGELFF,TGTGCCAGCAGCCCCATGGGACTAGCGGGGGGGCTTACCGGGGAGCTGTTTTTT
TRBJ2-5,TRBV27,NA,once,CANSRISVIGGWETQYF,TGTGCCAACAGTCGAATTAGCGTAATCGGGGGTTGGGAGACCCAGTACTTC
TRBJ2-1,TRBV4-1,TRBD1,NA,CASSQVQGSYNEQFF,TGCGCCAGCAGCCAAGTACAGGGGTCCTACAATGAGCAGTTCTTC
TRBJ1-1,TRBV28,TRBD1,few,CASSLPSTGKSQTEAFF,TGTGCCAGCAGTTTACCCTCGACAGGGAAGTCACAAACTGAAGCTTTCTTT
TRBJ1-2,TRBV2,TRBD1,NA,CASSEQGGYGYTF,TGTGCCAGCAGTGAACAGGGGGGCTATGGCTACACCTTC
TRBJ2-5,TRBV11-2,NA,NA,CASSLDSRETQYF,TGTGCCAGCAGCTTAGATTCGCGGGAGACCCAGTACTTC
TRBJ2-7,TRBV7-9,TRBD2,NA,CASSGAGNYYEQYF,TGTGCCAGCAGCGGAGCGGGGAATTACTACGAGCAGTACTTC
TRBJ1-5,TRBV6-1,NA,few,CASRIGLSSAQHF,TGTGCCAGTAGGATCGGACTGTCTTCAGCCCAGCATTTT
TRBJ2-7,TRBV4-1,NA,NA,CASSHAGRDYEQYF,TGCGCCAGCAGCCATGCTGGCAGGGACTACGAGCAGTACTTC
TRBJ2-2,TRBV2,TRBD2,NA,CASRAGTRDTGELFF,TGTGCCAGCAGAGCCGGGACTAGAGACACCGGGGAGCTGTTTTTT
TRBJ2-3,TRBV7-2,TRBD2,NA,CASSLTSGGTDTQYF,TGTGCCAGCAGCTTAACTAGCGGGGGCACAGATACGCAGTATTTT
TRBJ2-1,TRBV6-5,TRBD2,few,CASSYSGGDNEQFF,TGTGCCAGCAGTTATTCGGGGGGGGACAATGAGCAGTTCTTC
TRBJ2-5,TRBV2,TRBD2,NA,CASKTSGQETQYF,TGTGCCAGCAAGACTAGCGGGCAGGAGACCCAGTACTTC
TRBJ1-5,TRBV2,TRBD1,once,CASSGTGEGQPQHF,TGTGCCAGCAGTGGGACAGGGGAAGGTCAGCCCCAGCATTTT
TRBJ2-1,TRBV12-5,TRBD2,NA,CASGLAGTSRLDEQFF,TGTGCTAGTGGTTTGGCCGGGACTAGTCGGCTCGATGAGCAGTTCTTC
TRBJ1-1,TRBV12-5,TRBD1,few,CASGPDRGAETEAFF,TGTGCTAGTGGCCCCGACAGGGGGGCCGAAACTGAAGCTTTCTTT
TRBJ1-2,TRBV28,TRBD1,once,CASSQSGTGDVYGYTF,TGTGCCAGCAGTCAAAGCGGGACAGGGGACGTCTATGGCTACACCTTC
TRBJ1-1,TRBV6-5,NA,NA,CASSYSGQWTEAFF,TGTGCCAGCAGTTACTCGGGCCAGTGGACTGAAGCTTTCTTT
TRBJ2-7,TRBV27,NA,NA,CASSLKGLGKGYEQYF,TGTGCCAGCAGTTTAAAAGGGCTCGGGAAGGGCTACGAGCAGTACTTC
TRBJ1-2,TRBV18,TRBD1,NA,CARGGGRGRIGYTF,TGTGCCAGGGGTGGGGGCAGGGGGCGAATAGGCTACACCTTC
TRBJ2-1,TRBV7-9,TRBD2,NA,CASSFGGRDSYNEQFF,TGTGCCAGCAGCTTCGGCGGGAGGGACTCCTACAATGAGCAGTTCTTC
TRBJ2-2,TRBV30,NA,NA,CAWRGATGELFF,TGTGCCTGGAGAGGGGCCACCGGGGAGCTGTTTTTT
TRBJ2-5,TRBV7-9,NA,NA,CASSFGGAGQETQYF,TGTGCCAGCAGCTTTGGGGGAGCGGGCCAAGAGACCCAGTACTTC
TRBJ2-4,TRBV21-1,NA,NA,CASSKYQCIGIGTGKCSQYF,NA
TRBJ2-7,TRBV5-4,TRBD1,NA,CASSLGTGGPYEQYF,TGTGCCAGCAGCTTGGGGACAGGGGGGCCCTACGAGCAGTACTTC
TRBJ1-3,TRBV7-9,NA,NA,CSSTGTTWTGNTIYF,TGTTCCAGCACCGGGACAACGTGGACTGGAAACACCATATATTTT
TRBJ2-7,TRBV7-8,NA,NA,CASSRGRDTRYEQYF,TGTGCCAGCAGCCGAGGCCGGGACACTCGCTACGAGCAGTACTTC
TRBJ2-7,TRBV29-1,NA,NA,CSVVGGVPYEQYF,TGCAGCGTTGTCGGCGGGGTCCCCTACGAGCAGTACTTC